This entry lists 3 T cell receptor beta chains sequenced from one sample in a study of shared clonotypes between healthy human individuals. Profiling relied on immunoSEQ multiplex PCR, and the TCRdb table lists in-frame clones only, not all of them. The data contain around 1 million clones, about three quarters of them singletons. The specimen was memory CD4+ T cells sorted from blood. The subset is: CD45RA-negative fraction. The receptors come from a man younger than 35 in good health.

This chain connects TRBV9 to TRBJ1-2; 8 bases are a match to TRBD1. V lost 0 bases to trimming and J lost 9 bases; unmatched junction nucleotides: 13. Germline V gene sequence: CDR1 SGDLS, CDR2 YYNGEE. CDR3 length equals 16 residues. CDR3 DNA sequence: TGTGCCAGCAGCGTAGCTCGGGAGACAGGGGAACGGAGCTACACCTTC. Protein product: CASSVARETGERSYTF.

The V call is TRBV5-4, the J call TRBJ2-4; D call uncertain. CDR1 and CDR2 (germline): SGHNT, YYREEE (reference sequence). The CDR3 contains 11 residues. The V gene lost 4 bases and the J gene lost 12 bases, with 11 bases spanning the gap. The CDR3, as DNA: TGTGCCAGCAGCCTAGGTTACGATCAGTACTTC. This translates into CASSLGYDQYF.

The gene calls are TRBV11-2 and TRBJ2-1; 7 bases map to TRBD2. Trimming at V came to 3 bases and at J to 0 bases, leaving 2 bases not matched to a gene. The CDR3 covers 15 residues. Germline V gene data show CDR1 as SGHAT and CDR2 as FQNNGV. CDR3 region: CASSFGGSSYNEQFF. In DNA form, the CDR3 reads TGTGCCAGCAGCTTCGGCGGGAGCTCCTACAATGAGCAGTTCTTC. Combining the CDR3 with reference TRBV11-2 and TRBJ2-1 gives the whole variable domain EAGVAQSPRYKIIEKRQSVAFWCNPISGHATLYWYQQILGQGPKLLIQFQNNGVVDDSQLPKDRFSAERLKGVDSTLKIQPAKLEDSAVYLCASSFGGSSYNEQFFGPGTRLTVL.